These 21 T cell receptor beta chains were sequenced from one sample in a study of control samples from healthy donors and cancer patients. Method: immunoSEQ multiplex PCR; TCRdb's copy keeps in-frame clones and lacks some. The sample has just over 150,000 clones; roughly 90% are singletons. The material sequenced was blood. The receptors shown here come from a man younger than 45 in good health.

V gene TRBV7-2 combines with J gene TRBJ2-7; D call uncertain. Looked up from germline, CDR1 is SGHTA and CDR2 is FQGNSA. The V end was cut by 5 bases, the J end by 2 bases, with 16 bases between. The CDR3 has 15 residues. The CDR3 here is CASSQTRSETYEQYF. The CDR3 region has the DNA TGTGCCAGCAGCCAAACCAGAAGCGAAACCTACGAGCAGTACTTC.

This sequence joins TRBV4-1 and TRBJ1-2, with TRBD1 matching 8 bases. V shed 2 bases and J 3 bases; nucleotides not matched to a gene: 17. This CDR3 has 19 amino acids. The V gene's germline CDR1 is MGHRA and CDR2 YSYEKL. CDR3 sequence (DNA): TGCGCCAGCAGCCAATCGGTAGGACAGGGACAAACTAATGACTATGGCTACACCTTC. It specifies CASSQSVGQGQTNDYGYTF.

The CDR3 nucleotides are TGTGCCAGCAGCTTAGAGGGGGGCCGCAAGCATTTT. Its translation: CASSLEGGRKHF. This chain connects TRBV7-2 to TRBJ1-5; TRBD1 might be the D (6 bases). This CDR3 is 12 amino acids long. V gave up 1 base and J gave up 14 bases, with 12 bases separating them. CDR1 SGHTA and CDR2 FQGNSA come from the germline V gene.

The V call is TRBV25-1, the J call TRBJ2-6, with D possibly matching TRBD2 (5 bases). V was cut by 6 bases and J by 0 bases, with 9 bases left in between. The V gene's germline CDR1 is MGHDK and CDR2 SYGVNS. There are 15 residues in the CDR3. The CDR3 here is CASRDGGSGANVLTF. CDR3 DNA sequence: TGTGCCAGCAGAGATGGAGGCTCTGGGGCCAACGTCCTGACTTTC.

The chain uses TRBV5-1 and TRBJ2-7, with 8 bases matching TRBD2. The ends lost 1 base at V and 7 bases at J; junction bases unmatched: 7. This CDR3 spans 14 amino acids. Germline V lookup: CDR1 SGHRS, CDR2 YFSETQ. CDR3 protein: CASSLLRGDGEQYF. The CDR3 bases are TGCGCCAGCAGCTTGCTGCGGGGGGACGGGGAGCAGTACTTC.

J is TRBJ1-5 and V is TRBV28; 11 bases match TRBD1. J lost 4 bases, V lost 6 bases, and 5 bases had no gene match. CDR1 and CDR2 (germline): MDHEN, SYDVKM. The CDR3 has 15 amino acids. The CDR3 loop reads CASRRTGGGNQPQHF. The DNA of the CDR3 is TGTGCCAGCAGAAGGACAGGGGGCGGTAATCAGCCCCAGCATTTT.

This chain's CDR3 is CASTVTGELFF. The CDR3 DNA reads TGTGCCAGCACAGTCACCGGGGAGCTGTTTTTT. This sequence joins TRBV25-1 and TRBJ2-2, with D hard to call. The CDR3 spans 11 residues. The germline V gene has CDR1 MGHDK and CDR2 SYGVNS. V was trimmed by 7 bases and J by 4 bases, leaving 4 bases between them.

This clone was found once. The CDR3 region is CASSETAYSNQPQHF. The DNA for the CDR3 is TGTGCCAGCAGTGAAACCGCCTATAGCAATCAGCCCCAGCATTTT. V is TRBV6-1 and J is TRBJ1-5; D is unclear. V dropped 2 bases and J dropped 0 bases, with 8 bases sitting between them. The CDR3 is 15 residues long. From germline, CDR1 is MNHNS and CDR2 SASEGT.

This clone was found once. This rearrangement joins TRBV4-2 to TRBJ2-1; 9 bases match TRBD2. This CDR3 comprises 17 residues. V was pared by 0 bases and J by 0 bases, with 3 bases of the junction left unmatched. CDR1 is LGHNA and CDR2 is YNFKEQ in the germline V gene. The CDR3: CASSQELAGRSYNEQFF. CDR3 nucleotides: TGTGCCAGCAGCCAAGAGCTAGCGGGGCGCTCCTACAATGAGCAGTTCTTC.

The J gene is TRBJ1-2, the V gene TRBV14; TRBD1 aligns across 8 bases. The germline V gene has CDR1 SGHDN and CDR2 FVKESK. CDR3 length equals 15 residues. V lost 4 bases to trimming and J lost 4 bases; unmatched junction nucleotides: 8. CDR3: CASSRRQGSFYGYTF. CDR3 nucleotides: TGTGCCAGCAGCCGAAGACAGGGGTCGTTCTATGGCTACACCTTC.

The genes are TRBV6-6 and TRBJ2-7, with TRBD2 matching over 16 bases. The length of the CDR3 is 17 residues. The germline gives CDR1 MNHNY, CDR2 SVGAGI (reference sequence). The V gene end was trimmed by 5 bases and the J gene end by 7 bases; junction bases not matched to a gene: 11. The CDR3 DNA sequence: TGTGCCAGCAGTCCTTCCGGGACTAGCGGGAGGGATTCGGAGCAGTACTTC. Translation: CASSPSGTSGRDSEQYF.

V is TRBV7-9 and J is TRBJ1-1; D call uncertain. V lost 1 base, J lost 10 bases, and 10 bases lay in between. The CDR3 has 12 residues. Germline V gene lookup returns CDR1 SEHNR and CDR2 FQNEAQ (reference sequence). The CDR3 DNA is TGTGCCAGCAGCTTAGTGGACCAGCCAGCTTTCTTT. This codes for CASSLVDQPAFF.

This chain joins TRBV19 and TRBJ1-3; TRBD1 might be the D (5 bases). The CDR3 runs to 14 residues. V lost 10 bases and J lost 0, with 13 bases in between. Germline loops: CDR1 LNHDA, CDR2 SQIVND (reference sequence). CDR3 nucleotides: TGTGCCACTCTACAGGAGAGCTCTGGAAACACCATATATTTT. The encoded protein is CATLQESSGNTIYF. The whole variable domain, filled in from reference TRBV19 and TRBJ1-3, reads DGGITQSPKYLFRKEGQNVTLSCEQNLNHDAMYWYRQDPGQGLRLIYYSQIVNDFQKGDIAEGYSVSREKKESFPLTVTSAQKNPTAFYLCATLQESSGNTIYFGEGSWLTVV.

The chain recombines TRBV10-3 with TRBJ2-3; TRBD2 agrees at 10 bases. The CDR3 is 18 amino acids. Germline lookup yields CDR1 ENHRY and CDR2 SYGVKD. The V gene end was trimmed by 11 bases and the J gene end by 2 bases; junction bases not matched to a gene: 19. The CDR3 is CAAHPGTSARKYTDTQYF. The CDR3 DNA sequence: TGTGCCGCCCATCCCGGGACTAGCGCGAGGAAGTACACAGATACGCAGTATTTT.

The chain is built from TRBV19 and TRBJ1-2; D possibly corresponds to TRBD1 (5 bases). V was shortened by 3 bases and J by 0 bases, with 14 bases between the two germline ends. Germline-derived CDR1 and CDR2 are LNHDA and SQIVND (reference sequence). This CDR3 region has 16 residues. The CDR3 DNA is TGTGCCAGTAGTATCGGGAGGGGAAGACCTAACTATGGCTACACCTTC. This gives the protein CASSIGRGRPNYGYTF.

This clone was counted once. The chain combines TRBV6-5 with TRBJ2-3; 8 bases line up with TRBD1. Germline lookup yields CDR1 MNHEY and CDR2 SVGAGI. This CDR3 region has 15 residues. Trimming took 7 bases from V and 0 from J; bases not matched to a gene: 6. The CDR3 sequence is CASKSRTGSTDTQYF. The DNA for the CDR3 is TGTGCCAGCAAGTCCCGGACAGGGAGCACAGATACGCAGTATTTT.

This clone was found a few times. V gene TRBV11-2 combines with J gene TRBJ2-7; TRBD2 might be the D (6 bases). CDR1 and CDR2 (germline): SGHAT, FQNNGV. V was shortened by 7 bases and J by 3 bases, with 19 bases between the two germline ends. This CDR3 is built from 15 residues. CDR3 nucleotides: TGTGCCAGCACCCTTTTGGGGGAGGTAGGCTACGAGCAGTACTTC. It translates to CASTLLGEVGYEQYF.

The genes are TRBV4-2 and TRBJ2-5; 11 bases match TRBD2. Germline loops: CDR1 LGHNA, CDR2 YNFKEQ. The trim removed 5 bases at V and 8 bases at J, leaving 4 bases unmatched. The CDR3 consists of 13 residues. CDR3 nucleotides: TGTGCCAGCAGCAGGGGACTAGCGGACACCCAGTACTTC. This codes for CASSRGLADTQYF.

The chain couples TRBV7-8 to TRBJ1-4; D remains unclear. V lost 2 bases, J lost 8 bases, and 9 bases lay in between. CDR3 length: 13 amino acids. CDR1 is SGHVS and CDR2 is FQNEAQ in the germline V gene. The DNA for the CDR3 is TGTGCCAGCAGCTTAAGACGGCCCGAAAAACTGTTTTTT. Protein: CASSLRRPEKLFF.

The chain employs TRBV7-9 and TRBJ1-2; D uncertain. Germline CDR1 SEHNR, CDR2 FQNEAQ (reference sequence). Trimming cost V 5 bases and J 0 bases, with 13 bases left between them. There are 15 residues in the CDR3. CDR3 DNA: TGTGCCAGCAGCCCTGACTACCGAGCTAACTATGGCTACACCTTC. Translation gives CASSPDYRANYGYTF.

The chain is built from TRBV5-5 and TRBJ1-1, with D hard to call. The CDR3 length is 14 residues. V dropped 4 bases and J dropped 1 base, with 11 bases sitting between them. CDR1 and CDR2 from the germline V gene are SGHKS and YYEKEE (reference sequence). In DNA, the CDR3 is TGTGCCAGCAGCAAAGTAGGAGGGAACACTGAAGCTTTCTTT. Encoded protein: CASSKVGGNTEAFF.